The sequence of this T cell receptor (beta chain) was determined in a study of blood T cell repertoires in COVID-19. Sequenced by immunoSEQ multiplex PCR; TCRdb stores in-frame clones only, minus some. The table has roughly 76,000 clones, about 89% seen once. Germline lookup yields CDR1 SGHDT and CDR2 YYEEEE. Unmatched junction bases numbered 5, after V lost 3 bases and J lost 3 bases. This CDR3 is 15 amino acids long. This TCR came from a woman aged 50 to 60 with acute COVID-19. The sample comprised PBMCs or T cells enriched from blood (not recorded which). This chain joins TRBV5-6 and TRBJ1-2; 10 bases are a match to TRBD1. CDR3: CASSSTGGSDYGYTF. The CDR3 nucleotides are TGTGCCAGCAGCTCGACAGGGGGCAGTGACTATGGCTACACCTTC.